The 15 T cell receptor beta chains in this list originate from one sample, sequenced in a study of T cells in localized non-small cell lung cancer. Data came from immunoSEQ multiplex PCR; TCRdb stores just in-frame clones and leaves some out. In the table there are around 140,000 clones, around 90% of which are singletons. This material consisted of peripheral blood, taken before any cancer treatment. The source is a female donor over 55 with stage I lung adenocarcinoma.

The V call is TRBV16, the J call TRBJ2-1; 9 bases agree with TRBD2. CDR3 length equals 14 residues. With V trimmed by 4 bases and J by 8 bases, 6 bases remained unmatched. Germline V lookup: CDR1 KGHSY, CDR2 FQNENV. CDR3 loop: CASSRSGSFYEQFF. DNA for the CDR3: TGTGCCAGCAGCCGTAGCGGGAGTTTCTATGAGCAGTTCTTC.

This chain joins TRBV6-1 and TRBJ1-1; D ambiguous. The CDR3 totals 13 residues. Between the trimmed V and J ends, which lost 7 bases and 9 bases, there was a span of 18 bases. CDR1 MNHNS and CDR2 SASEGT come from the germline V gene. The DNA of the CDR3 is TGTGCCAGCACCCTAAGCTACAGTCTGCAAGCTTTCTTT. Its translation is CASTLSYSLQAFF.

CDR3 DNA: TGTGCCAGCTCACCACGAGGTGGCGGCTACACCTTC. This codes for CASSPRGGGYTF. The rearrangement joins TRBV18 to TRBJ1-2; D remains ambiguous. CDR1 KGHSH and CDR2 LQKENI come from the germline V gene. The CDR3 runs 12 residues. Trimming cost V 1 base and J 8 bases, with 8 bases left between them.

The chain has TRBV5-1 and TRBJ1-5; perhaps TRBD1 as D (5 bases). Trimming left V 5 bases short and J 4 bases short, with 10 bases between. There are 13 residues in the CDR3. Germline-derived CDR1 and CDR2 are SGHRS and YFSETQ. The CDR3 protein is CASRQDTNQPQHF. The CDR3 DNA is TGCGCCAGCAGGCAGGACACAAATCAGCCCCAGCATTTT.

This clone was found once. This chain joins TRBV30 and TRBJ2-5, with 12 nucleotides matching TRBD1. The CDR3 length is 16 residues. After removal of 4 bases from V and 1 base from J, the junction contained 7 bases not matched to a gene. CDR1 and CDR2 from the germline V gene are GTSNPN and SVGIG (reference sequence). The CDR3 region is CAWKAGQGASQETQYF. The CDR3 DNA follows: TGTGCCTGGAAGGCGGGACAGGGGGCAAGCCAAGAGACCCAGTACTTC.

This clone came up many times. The gene calls are TRBV11-3 and TRBJ1-2, with 7 bases fitting TRBD1. This CDR3 is 12 amino acids long. The V gene end was trimmed by 5 bases and the J gene end by 6 bases; junction bases not matched to a gene: 3. The germline gives CDR1 SGHNT, CDR2 YENEEA. This CDR3 is CASSQTGNGYTF. The DNA of the CDR3 is TGTGCCAGCAGCCAGACAGGGAATGGCTACACCTTC.

V and J are TRBV5-4 and TRBJ2-1, with D possibly TRBD1 on 6 matching bases. Looked up from germline, CDR1 is SGHNT and CDR2 is YYREEE (reference sequence). The CDR3 is 14 amino acids. V was trimmed by 4 bases and J by 4 bases, leaving 12 bases between them. In DNA form, the CDR3 reads TGTGCCAGCAGCATGACAGGTCCTTACAATGAGCAGTTCTTC. This codes for CASSMTGPYNEQFF. The full variable domain, its missing parts supplied by reference TRBV5-4 and TRBJ2-1, is ETGVTQSPTHLIKTRGQQVTLRCSSQSGHNTVSWYQQALGQGPQFIFQYYREEENGRGNFPPRFSGLQFPNYSSELNVNALELDDSALYLCASSMTGPYNEQFFGPGTRLTVL.

The rearrangement uses TRBV28 and TRBJ2-7, with TRBD1 as a possible D gene (6 bases). V was cut by 6 bases and J by 6 bases, with 15 bases left in between. The CDR3 is 13 amino acids. Germline CDR1 MDHEN, CDR2 SYDVKM. CDR3 loop: CASRIQGTSEQYF. The DNA of the CDR3 is TGTGCCAGCAGGATACAGGGAACGAGCGAGCAGTACTTC.

The chain has TRBV7-9 and TRBJ2-3, with D maybe TRBD2 (6 bases). CDR3 size: 17 residues. In germline, CDR1 is SEHNR, CDR2 FQNEAQ (reference sequence). The germline V and J ends were trimmed by 1 base and 0 bases, with 14 bases remaining between them. The CDR3 DNA sequence: TGTGCCAGCAGCTTAGGGCGGCAGGGACTGAGCACAGATACGCAGTATTTT. Its translation: CASSLGRQGLSTDTQYF. The whole variable domain, filled in from reference TRBV7-9 and TRBJ2-3, reads DTGVSQNPRHKITKRGQNVTFRCDPISEHNRLYWYRQTLGQGPEFLTYFQNEAQLEKSRLLSDRFSAERPKGSFSTLEIQRTEQGDSAMYLCASSLGRQGLSTDTQYFGPGTRLTVL.

Only one count was recorded for this clone. The chain couples TRBV5-4 to TRBJ2-1; possible D gene TRBD2, 5 bases. CDR1 is SGHNT, CDR2 YYREEE, per germline (reference sequence). V shed 6 bases and J shed 8 bases, with 21 bases lying between them. The CDR3 length is 15 residues. The CDR3 reads CASTLDLHSVDEQFF. The CDR3 DNA sequence: TGTGCCAGCACCCTGGACTTGCATTCAGTCGATGAGCAGTTCTTC. The whole variable domain, remainder taken from reference TRBV5-4 and TRBJ2-1, is ETGVTQSPTHLIKTRGQQVTLRCSSQSGHNTVSWYQQALGQGPQFIFQYYREEENGRGNFPPRFSGLQFPNYSSELNVNALELDDSALYLCASTLDLHSVDEQFFGPGTRLTVL.

This clone was found once. The chain combines TRBV28 with TRBJ1-1; D remains unclear. Germline V gene lookup returns CDR1 MDHEN and CDR2 SYDVKM. The CDR3 spans 15 residues. V lost 4 bases and J lost 0, with 12 bases in between. CDR3 region: CASSSPIALNTEAFF. CDR3 sequence (DNA): TGTGCCAGCAGTTCGCCGATAGCGTTGAACACTGAAGCTTTCTTT.

The chain uses TRBV5-5 and TRBJ1-4, with D possibly TRBD1 on 5 matching bases. Germline-derived CDR1 and CDR2 are SGHKS and YYEKEE (reference sequence). The CDR3 runs 14 residues. With 3 bases removed from V and 4 bases from J, the gap between germline ends came to 10 bases. As DNA, the CDR3 is TGTGCCAGCAGCTCTGGGGCCTTTAATGAAAAACTGTTTTTT. This sequence encodes CASSSGAFNEKLFF.

The chain recombines TRBV30 with TRBJ1-2, with a possible D match to TRBD1 (6 bases). V lost 4 bases, J lost 3 bases, and 15 bases lay in between. The length of the CDR3 is 14 residues. The germline gives CDR1 GTSNPN, CDR2 SVGIG (reference sequence). CDR3 loop: CAWMSDRPYYGYTF. CDR3 in DNA: TGTGCCTGGATGTCAGACAGGCCATACTATGGCTACACCTTC.

In this sample, this clone turned up once. The chain uses TRBV5-5 and TRBJ2-1; D is possibly TRBD2 (6 bases). Deletions cut 0 bases from V and 0 bases from J, with 7 bases between. The CDR3 contains 15 residues. Germline CDR1 reads SGHKS; CDR2 reads YYEKEE (reference sequence). CDR3 sequence: CASSLDGSSYNEQFF. The DNA for the CDR3 is TGTGCCAGCAGCTTGGACGGGAGCTCCTACAATGAGCAGTTCTTC.

The chain couples TRBV5-4 to TRBJ2-1, with 13 bases that match TRBD2. The CDR3 is made up of 16 amino acids. Germline assignment: CDR1 SGHNT and CDR2 YYREEE (reference sequence). The V and J ends lost 4 bases and 8 bases, in that order; junction bases with no gene match: 9. CDR3 sequence: CASSKLAGGIEDEQFF. The CDR3 bases are TGTGCCAGCAGCAAACTAGCGGGAGGGATTGAGGATGAGCAGTTCTTC. The variable domain in full, completed from reference TRBV5-4 and TRBJ2-1, reads ETGVTQSPTHLIKTRGQQVTLRCSSQSGHNTVSWYQQALGQGPQFIFQYYREEENGRGNFPPRFSGLQFPNYSSELNVNALELDDSALYLCASSKLAGGIEDEQFFGPGTRLTVL.